This TCR beta chain was identified during a study of shared clonotypes between healthy human individuals. General study points: Memory subsets generally showed smaller estimated richness than naive subsets did.

Comment on this clone: Its matching antigen is unknown.

Sequenced by immunoSEQ multiplex PCR; TCRdb stores in-frame clones only, minus some. The sample lists 700,000 or so clones, approximately 75% occurring once. Germline V gene data show CDR1 as SGHRS and CDR2 as YFSETQ. This CDR3 contains 15 residues. V was clipped by 4 bases and J by 6 bases; unmatched bases: 9. This chain joins TRBV5-1 and TRBJ1-4, with TRBD1 matching over 7 bases. The source is a young woman in good health. The sample consisted of memory CD4+ T cells sorted from blood. Subset: CD45RA-negative fraction. The CDR3 coding sequence is TGCGCCAGCAGCCACTTTAGGGGGCAGGATGAAAAACTGTTTTTT. This encodes CASSHFRGQDEKLFF.